The clone carrying this TCR beta chain appeared a single time. Its antigen is undetermined. These data originate in a study of cytomegalovirus exposure and HLA in healthy donors. Study-level findings and limits: Beyond CMV serostatus, there was no information to go on about immune exposure. The study labeled 150 to 200 TCR beta chains cytomegalovirus-associated.

The CDR3 runs to 14 residues. V lost 2 bases, J lost 2 bases, and 7 bases lay in between. Germline CDR1 is SGHRS and CDR2 is YFSETQ. PCR involved 60 Vbeta and 13 Jbeta primers. Generated by immunoSEQ multiplex PCR, the TCRdb table keeps only in-frame clones and is missing some. Of more than 95,000 clones listed, 60% to 85% are singletons. This chain joins TRBV5-1 and TRBJ2-2; D remains unclear. The sequenced material came from PBMCs. This receptor was obtained from a woman between 18 and 30 years old in good health and CMV-seropositive. This CDR3 reads CASSFGHNTGELFF. As DNA, the CDR3 is TGCGCCAGCAGCTTCGGTCATAACACCGGGGAGCTGTTTTTT.